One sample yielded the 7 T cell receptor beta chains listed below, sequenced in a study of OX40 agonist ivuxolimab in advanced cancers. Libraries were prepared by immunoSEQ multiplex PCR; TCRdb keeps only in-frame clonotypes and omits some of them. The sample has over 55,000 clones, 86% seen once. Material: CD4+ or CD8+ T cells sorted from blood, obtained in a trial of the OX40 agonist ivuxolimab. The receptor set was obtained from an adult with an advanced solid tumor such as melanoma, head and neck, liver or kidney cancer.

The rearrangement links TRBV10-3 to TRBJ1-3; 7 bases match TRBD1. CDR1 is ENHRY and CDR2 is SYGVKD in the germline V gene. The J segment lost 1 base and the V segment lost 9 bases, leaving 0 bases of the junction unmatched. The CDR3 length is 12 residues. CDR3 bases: TGTGCCATACAGGGGTCTGGAAACACCATATATTTT. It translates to CAIQGSGNTIYF.

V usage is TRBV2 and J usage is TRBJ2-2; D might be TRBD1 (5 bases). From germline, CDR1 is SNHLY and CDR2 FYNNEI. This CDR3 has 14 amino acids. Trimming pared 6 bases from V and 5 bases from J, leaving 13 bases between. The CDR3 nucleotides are TGTGCCAGCAGACTTATGCAGGGAACCGGGGAGCTGTTTTTT. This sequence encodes CASRLMQGTGELFF.

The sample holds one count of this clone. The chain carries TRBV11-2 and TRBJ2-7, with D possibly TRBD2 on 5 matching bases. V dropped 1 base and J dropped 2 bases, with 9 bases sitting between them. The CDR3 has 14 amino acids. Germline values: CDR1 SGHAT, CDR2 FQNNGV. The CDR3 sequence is CASSLVGLAYEQYF. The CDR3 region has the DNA TGTGCCAGCAGCTTAGTTGGACTCGCCTACGAGCAGTACTTC.

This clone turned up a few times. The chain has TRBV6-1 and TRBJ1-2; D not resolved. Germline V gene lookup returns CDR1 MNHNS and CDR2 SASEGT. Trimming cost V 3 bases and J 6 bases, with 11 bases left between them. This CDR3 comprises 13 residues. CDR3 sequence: CASSEQARNGYTF. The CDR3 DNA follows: TGTGCCAGCAGTGAGCAGGCGCGAAATGGCTACACCTTC.

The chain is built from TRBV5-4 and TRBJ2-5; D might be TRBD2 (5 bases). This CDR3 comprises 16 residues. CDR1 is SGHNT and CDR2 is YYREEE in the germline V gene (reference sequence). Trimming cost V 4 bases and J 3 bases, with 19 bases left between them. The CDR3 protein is CASSKTPEAVEETQYF. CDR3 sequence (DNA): TGTGCCAGCAGCAAAACCCCGGAGGCGGTAGAAGAGACCCAGTACTTC.

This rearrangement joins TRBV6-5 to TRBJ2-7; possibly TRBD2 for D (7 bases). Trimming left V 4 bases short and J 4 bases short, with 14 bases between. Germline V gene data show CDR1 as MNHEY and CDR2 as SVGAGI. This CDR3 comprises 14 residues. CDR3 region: CASSLGGGGYEQYF. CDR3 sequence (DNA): TGTGCCAGCAGTTTAGGGGGGGGCGGGTACGAGCAGTACTTC.

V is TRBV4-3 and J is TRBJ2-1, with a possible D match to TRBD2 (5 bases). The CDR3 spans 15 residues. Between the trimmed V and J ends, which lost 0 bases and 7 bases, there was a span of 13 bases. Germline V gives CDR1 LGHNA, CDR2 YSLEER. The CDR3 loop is CASSQDSSSRNEQFF. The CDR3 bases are TGCGCCAGCAGCCAAGATAGTTCTAGCAGGAATGAGCAGTTCTTC.